The following is a T cell receptor (beta chain) sequence with its context. The antigen is unknown. This record comes from a study of shared clonotypes between healthy human individuals. Background on the study: Each donor had three CD4 naive, three CD4 memory, two CD8 naive and one CD8 memory plate. General study findings and limits: Generation probabilities were higher for clonotypes shared across all four sorted-subset donors than for unshared ones. Rarefaction showed sorted-subset sequencing was incomplete despite large depth.

Only CD45RO-negative cells positively selected for CCR7 counted as naive CD8 cells, so terminally differentiated effector memory CD45RA+ cells were excluded. Methods used by the authors: ImmunoSEQ only sent back junction sequences with no quality scores, so filtering was done differently. Libraries were prepared by immunoSEQ multiplex PCR; TCRdb keeps only in-frame clonotypes and omits some of them. V and J calls and clone size are those listed in that table; D and trimming were worked out from the DNA. The data hold about 700,000 clones, with just over 90% observed a single time. The sequencing input was naive CD8+ T cells sorted from blood. This clonotype originated in a man aged 25-40 years in good health.

CDR3 loop: CASSFLYGQKPTRSGANVLTF. CDR3 bases: TGTGCCAGCAGTTTCCTCTATGGACAGAAACCTACCCGATCTGGGGCCAACGTCCTGACTTTC. The chain employs TRBV28 and TRBJ2-6; maybe TRBD1 (6 bases). V was clipped by 3 bases and J by 1 base, with 25 bases between them. Germline V gene data show CDR1 as MDHEN and CDR2 as SYDVKM. The length of the CDR3 is 21 residues.